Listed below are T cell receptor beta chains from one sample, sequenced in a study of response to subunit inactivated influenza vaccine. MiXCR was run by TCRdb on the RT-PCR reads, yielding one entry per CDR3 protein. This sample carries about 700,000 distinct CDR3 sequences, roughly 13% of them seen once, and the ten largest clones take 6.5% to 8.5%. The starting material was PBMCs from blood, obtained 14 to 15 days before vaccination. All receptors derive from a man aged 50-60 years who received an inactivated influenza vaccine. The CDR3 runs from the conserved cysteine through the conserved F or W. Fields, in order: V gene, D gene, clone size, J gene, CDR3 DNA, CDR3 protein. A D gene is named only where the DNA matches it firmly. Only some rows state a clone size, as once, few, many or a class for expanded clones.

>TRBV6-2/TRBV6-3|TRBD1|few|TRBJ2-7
TGTGCCAGCAGTTACCCCACGACAGGGGTTGTTTCCTACGAGCAGTACTTC
CASSYPTTGVVSYEQYF
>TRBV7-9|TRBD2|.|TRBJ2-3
TGTGCCAGCAGCTTAGTTCCTAGCGGGATATATACGCAGTATTTT
CASSLVPSGIYTQYF
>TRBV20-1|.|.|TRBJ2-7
TGCAGTGCTAGAGGCCGGGACTTCTCCTACGAGCAGTACTTC
CSARGRDFSYEQYF
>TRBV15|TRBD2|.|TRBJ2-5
TGTGCCACCAGCAGAGATGTAGCGGGGGGACAAGAGACCCAGTACTTC
CATSRDVAGGQETQYF
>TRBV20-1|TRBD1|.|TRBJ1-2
TGCAGTGCTAGAGGTGCTGGGACAGACCCCAACTATGGCTACACCTTC
CSARGAGTDPNYGYTF
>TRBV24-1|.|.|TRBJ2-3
TGTGCCACCAGTGATTTTGGAGATACGCAGTATTTT
CATSDFGDTQYF
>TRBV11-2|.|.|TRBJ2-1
TGTGCCAGCAGCTTGGCCGGTGTATGGAATGAGCAGTTCTTC
CASSLAGVWNEQFF
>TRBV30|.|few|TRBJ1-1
TGTGCCTGGAGTGGGACCGATCGAACGATAGCTTTCTTT
CAWSGTDRTIAFF
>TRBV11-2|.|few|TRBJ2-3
TGTGCCAGCAGCCAGACGGTGCTCACAGATACGCAGTATTTT
CASSQTVLTDTQYF
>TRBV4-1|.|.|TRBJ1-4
TGCGCCAGCAGCCCTACTAATGAAAAACTGTTTTTT
CASSPTNEKLFF
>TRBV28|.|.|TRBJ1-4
TGTGCCAGCAGCGGGCCCCTTACTGAAAAACTGTTTTTT
CASSGPLTEKLFF
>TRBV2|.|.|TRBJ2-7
TGTGCCAGCAGTGCGGTTTCCTACGAGCAGTACTTC
CASSAVSYEQYF
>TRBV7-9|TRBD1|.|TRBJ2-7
TGTGCCAGCAGCGGGACAGGGGTAAACAGAGGGCCGTACTTC
CASSGTGVNRGPYF
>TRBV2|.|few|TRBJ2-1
TGTGCCAGCATAGGAGGGGACTACAATGAGCAGTTCTTC
CASIGGDYNEQFF
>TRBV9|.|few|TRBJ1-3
TGTGCCAGCAGCGTTTCAGGGGTCGCTGGAAACACCATATATTTT
CASSVSGVAGNTIYF
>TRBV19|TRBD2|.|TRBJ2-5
TGTGCCAGTAGTAAGGGACTAGCGGAGACCCAGTACTTC
CASSKGLAETQYF
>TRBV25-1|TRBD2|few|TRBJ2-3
TGTGCCAGCAGTGTAGCGGGAGTAGACACAGATACGCAGTATTTT
CASSVAGVDTDTQYF
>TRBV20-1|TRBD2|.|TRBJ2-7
TGCTGCGCTAGAGATCGGGGACTAGTTCTCTCCTACGAGCAGTACTTC
CCARDRGLVLSYEQYF
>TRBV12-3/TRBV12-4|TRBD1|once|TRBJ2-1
TGTGCCAGCACGAGTTGGGGACAGTGTCGTGGTGAGCAGTTCTTC
CASTSWGQCRGEQFF
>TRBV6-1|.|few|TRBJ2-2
TGTGCCAGCAGTACCAGACAGGCCGGGGAGCTGTTTTTT
CASSTRQAGELFF
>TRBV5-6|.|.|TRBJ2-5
TGTGCCAGCAGCTTTATTGTTGAAGAGACCCAGTACTTC
CASSFIVEETQYF
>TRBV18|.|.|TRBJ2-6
TGTGCCAGCTCACCAACGGCAGGCCTCTCTGGGGCCAACGTCCTGACTTTC
CASSPTAGLSGANVLTF
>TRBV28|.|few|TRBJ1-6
TGTGCCAGCACCCTATCCGGGGGGCGATTTTTTTCTCTTCACTTT
CASTLSGGRFFSLHF
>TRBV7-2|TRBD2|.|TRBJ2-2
TGTGCCAGCACCCCTAGCGGGGTGAACACCGGGGAGCTGTTTTTT
CASTPSGVNTGELFF
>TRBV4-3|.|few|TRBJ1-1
TGCGCCAGCAGCCGGTCGCGAGACATGGAAGCTTTCTTT
CASSRSRDMEAFF
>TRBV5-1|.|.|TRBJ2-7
TGCGCCAGCAGCTTGGAAGGCAGGGGTTCCAACGAGCAGTACTTC
CASSLEGRGSNEQYF